The 27 T cell receptor beta chains below all came from one sample that was sequenced in a study of tumor-infiltrating lymphocytes in primary liver carcinoma. With approximately 470 ng total RNA as template and a constant-region primer, TCR beta cDNA was made. Researchers made the TCR beta libraries by running three nested multiplex PCR rounds with slightly modified ARM-PCR. A C-beta reverse primer was combined with TRBV1-TRBV30 forward primers in the first two PCR rounds, and each round had approximately 10 cycles. MiXCR was run by TCRdb on the multiplex PCR reads, yielding one entry per CDR3 protein. The repertoire holds fewer than 70,000 distinct CDR3 sequences, with 65% to 80% as singletons. Investigators took RNA and DNA out together from about 19-30 mg of unsorted bulk tissue. Sequenced sample: liver tumor tissue from sampling region 2. Noted subset: tumor region T2, inferior pole. These TCRs come from a man in his forties with primary liver carcinoma and hepatitis B virus infection.

This clonotype was detected once. One junction end disagrees with the germline gene, perhaps due to a read error. The chain carries TRBV5-1 and TRBJ2-2; no reliable D call. Per the germline V gene, CDR1 is SGHRS and CDR2 is YFSETQ. The CDR3 extends over 14 amino acids. CDR3 sequence (DNA): TGCACCAGCAGCTTATCAGAGAACACCGGGGAGCTGTTTTTT. Its protein is CTSSLSENTGELFF.

Here the CDR3 DNA reads TGTGCCAGCAGCTCCCGGGGGAGAGGTGAGCAGTTCTTC. It specifies CASSSRGRGEQFF. The chain recombines TRBV11-3 with TRBJ2-1, with a tentative D call TRBD2 (6 bases). Trimming took off 4 bases at V and 9 bases at J, with 13 bases between the two ends. The CDR3 is made up of 13 amino acids. Germline V lookup: CDR1 SGHNT, CDR2 YENEEA.

This clonotype was counted a few times. The junction and the germline gene differ at one end; a read error may be behind it. J is TRBJ2-4 and V is TRBV11-1, with 13 bases that match TRBD2. The CDR3 runs 17 residues. Germline V gives CDR1 SGHAT, CDR2 FQDESV (reference sequence). Here the CDR3 DNA reads TGCGCCAGCAGCTTTCCCGGGACTAGCGGGACCAATAACATTCAGTACTTC. This translates into CASSFPGTSGTNNIQYF.

This clonotype came up once. The junction differs from germline at one of its ends, possibly a read error. This chain connects TRBV28 to TRBJ2-5; D gene uncertain. This CDR3 has 13 residues. CDR1 and CDR2 from the germline V gene are MDHEN and SYDVKM. Here the CDR3 DNA reads TGTGCCAGCAGTCCTGGGTCTCAAGAGACCCGGTACTTC. This gives the protein CASSPGSQETRYF. The entire variable domain, with the rest obtained from reference TRBV28 and TRBJ2-5, is as follows: DVKVTQSSRYLVKRTGEKVFLECVQDMDHENMFWYRQDPGLGLRLIYFSYDVKMKEKGDIPEGYSVSREKKERFSLILESASTNQTSMYLCASSPGSQETRYFGPGTRLLVL.

This clonotype was observed at least ten times. The junction does not match germline at one end; this may be a read error. The CDR3 sequence: CVWFRAGGPADTQYF. The CDR3 nucleotides are TGTGTCTGGTTTCGGGCGGGAGGGCCAGCAGATACGCAGTATTTT. The rearrangement joins TRBV30 to TRBJ2-3; 9 bases map to TRBD2. The CDR3 sequence is 15 residues long. Germline V lookup: CDR1 GTSNPN, CDR2 SVGIG (reference sequence).

Note on this clonotype: An end of the junction does not agree with germline; a read error may underlie this. The chain is built from TRBV11-3 and TRBJ2-6; D unclear. The CDR3 extends over 16 amino acids. CDR1 is SGHNT, CDR2 YENEEA, per germline. CDR3 loop: CASSSAAQSWANVLTF. The CDR3 nucleotides read TGTGCCAGTAGCTCGGCAGCACAGTCTTGGGCCAACGTCCTGACTTTC. Based on the CDR3 plus reference TRBV11-3 and TRBJ2-6, the full variable domain is EAGVVQSPRYKIIEKKQPVAFWCNPISGHNTLYWYLQNLGQGPELLIRYENEEAVDDSQLPKDRFSAERLKGVDSTLKIQPAELGDSAVYLCASSSAAQSWANVLTFGAGSRLTVL.

Note on this clonotype: The junction shows a germline mismatch at one end, possibly a read error. The chain carries TRBV6-2 or TRBV6-3 and TRBJ2-4, with a tentative D call TRBD2 (5 bases). CDR3 length: 14 amino acids. CDR1 and CDR2 (germline): MNHEY, SVGEGT. CDR3 in amino acids: CASSLELVKNFQYF. The CDR3 nucleotides are TGTGCCAGCAGTTTGGAACTAGTCAAAAACTTTCAGTACTTC.

This chain connects TRBV12-3 or TRBV12-4 to TRBJ2-5, with D possibly called TRBD1 or TRBD2 (7 bases each). V was pared by 10 bases and J by 2 bases, with 17 bases between. This CDR3 is built from 14 residues. The CDR3 region has the DNA TGTGCCACCAGGGGAGGGACAGTACAAGAGACCCAGTACTTC. It encodes CATRGGTVQETQYF.

Regarding this clonotype: The CDR3 does not close with the conserved phenylalanine or tryptophan, likely indicating a read error. This chain links TRBV29-1 with TRBJ2-3; 8 nucleotides agree with TRBD2. The CDR3 is 16 amino acids. CDR1 is SQVTM and CDR2 is ANQGSEA in the germline V gene. The CDR3 spells CIVATSSSGWAVTQYS. Written as DNA, the CDR3 is TGCATCGTTGCGACTTCCTCTAGCGGGTGGGCCGTTACGCAGTATTCT.

Points on this clonotype: Relative to the germline gene, one junction end is altered; a read error may explain this. This chain joins TRBV28 and TRBJ1-1; TRBD1 might be the D (6 bases). Germline V gene data show CDR1 as MDHEN and CDR2 as SYDVKM. The CDR3 covers 14 residues. CDR3 coding DNA: TGTGCCAGCTTCAACACCCCAGGGGACACTGAAGCCTGCTTT. Translation gives CASFNTPGDTEACF.

This clonotype was picked up one time. This may come from a read error, since a much larger clone is one base off. The V call is TRBV28, the J call TRBJ2-7; no firm D call. The CDR3 covers 16 residues. Germline V gives CDR1 MDHEN, CDR2 SYDVKM. The CDR3 region is CDSSSALPPDIYEQYF. As DNA, the CDR3 is TGTGACAGCAGTTCCGCGTTACCCCCTGATATCTACGAGCAGTACTTC.

Points on this clonotype: The CDR3 does not end in the conserved phenylalanine or tryptophan, so this is likely a read error. The V and J genes are TRBV7-8 and TRBJ2-3, with D unclear. Trimming took off 4 bases at V and 4 bases at J, with 6 bases between the two ends. This CDR3 region has 12 residues. CDR1 and CDR2 from the germline V gene are SGHVS and FQNEAQ. The CDR3 sequence: CASSSPSDTQYS. The CDR3 nucleotides are TGTGCCAGCAGCTCCCCCTCAGATACGCAGTATTCT.

Points on this clonotype: One end of the junction fails to match germline, which may point to a read error. The chain couples TRBV10-3 to TRBJ2-7; TRBD1 matches 9 bases. This CDR3 spans 15 amino acids. Germline assignment: CDR1 ENHRY and CDR2 SYGVKD. The CDR3 nucleotides read TGTGCCACCGCACCTAACAGGGGGCCGTCCTGCGAGCAGTACTTT. It codes for CATAPNRGPSCEQYF.

Of note for this clonotype: Without the conserved terminal phenylalanine or tryptophan, this CDR3 likely stems from a read error. This chain links TRBV29-1 with TRBJ2-1, with 12 bases aligning to TRBD2. The CDR3 spans 13 residues. Per the germline V gene, CDR1 is SQVTM and CDR2 is ANQGSEA. J lost 9 bases, V lost 7 bases, and 7 bases had no gene match. CDR3 nucleotide sequence: TGCAGCGGGACTAGCGGGAAGCTCCGTGAGCAGTTCTTA. It yields the protein CSGTSGKLREQFL.

Of note for this clonotype: Germline and junction disagree at one end, which may indicate a read error. This chain's CDR3 is CASSLESGHTNTQYF. The CDR3 region has the DNA TGTGCCAGCAGCTTAGAATCCGGGCACACAAATACGCAGTATTTT. The chain employs TRBV11-3 and TRBJ2-3; unclear D gene. CDR3 length: 15 amino acids. The germline gives CDR1 SGHNT, CDR2 YENEEA. Variable domain in full (rest from reference TRBV11-3 and TRBJ2-3): EAGVVQSPRYKIIEKKQPVAFWCNPISGHNTLYWYLQNLGQGPELLIRYENEEAVDDSQLPKDRFSAERLKGVDSTLKIQPAELGDSAVYLCASSLESGHTNTQYFGPGTRLTVL.

Note on this clonotype: The junction and the germline gene differ at one end; a read error may be behind it. The genes are TRBV6-1 and TRBJ2-7, with TRBD2 identical over 15 bases. The V gene's germline CDR1 is MNHNS and CDR2 SASEGT. This CDR3 spans 16 amino acids. This CDR3 is CANSPLGLAGGDEQYF. CDR3 coding DNA: TGCGCCAACAGTCCCCTGGGACTAGCGGGAGGCGACGAGCAGTACTTC.

As regards this clonotype: No conserved phenylalanine or tryptophan is present at the end of the CDR3, so a read error is the likely explanation. This rearrangement joins TRBV5-5 to TRBJ2-2; TRBD2 might be the D (5 bases). Germline-derived CDR1 and CDR2 are SGHKS and YYEKEE (reference sequence). The CDR3 loop spans 15 amino acids. The CDR3 coding sequence is TGTGCCAACAGCTTGGGTTGGACTAACACCGGGGAGCTGTTTATT. It is translated as CANSLGWTNTGELFI.

In its sample, this clonotype was seen a few times. The chain recombines TRBV12-5 with TRBJ2-5; weak D call: TRBD1 (6 bases). Deletions cut 5 bases from V and 5 bases from J, with 18 bases between. This CDR3 has 15 amino acids. Germline loops: CDR1 LGHNT, CDR2 FRNRAP. CDR3 nucleotides: TGTGCTAGTGGTACCTCGGACAGCCCGGGGGAGACCCAGTACTTC. This codes for CASGTSDSPGETQYF.

This clonotype has just one count. This chain uses TRBV6-5 with TRBJ2-2; 7 bases fit TRBD2. After removal of 6 bases from V and 8 bases from J, the junction contained 21 bases not matched to a gene. This CDR3 has 18 amino acids. The germline V gene encodes CDR1 MNHEY and CDR2 SVGAGI. The CDR3 nucleotides read TGTGCCAGCAGATCGATCTTCGGGACTAACGGGAGAGGTGGGGAGCTGTTTTTT. This encodes CASRSIFGTNGRGGELFF.

To note about this clonotype: Relative to the germline gene, one junction end is altered; a read error may explain this. V gene TRBV10-3 combines with J gene TRBJ1-5; D ambiguous. Germline V gene data show CDR1 as ENHRY and CDR2 as SYGVKD. There are 14 residues in the CDR3. The CDR3 DNA sequence: TGTGTCATCAGCGACTATGAGGGCGATCAGCCCCAGCATTTT. This translates into CVISDYEGDQPQHF.

About this clonotype itself: This clone may be a read error of a much larger clone one base away. The rearrangement joins TRBV7-9 to TRBJ2-4, with a possible D match to TRBD2 (6 bases). Per the germline V gene, CDR1 is SEHNR and CDR2 is FQNEAQ (reference sequence). The CDR3 loop spans 12 amino acids. V gave up 4 bases and J gave up 8 bases, with 9 bases separating them. The CDR3 spells CASSSGGDIQYF. For the CDR3, the DNA is TGTGCCAGCAGCTCAGGAGGGGACATTCAGTACTTC.

On this clonotype itself: The CDR3 carries no conserved terminal phenylalanine or tryptophan, so it likely arises from a read error. This chain joins TRBV6-5 and TRBJ2-7; 7 positions match TRBD1. Looked up from germline, CDR1 is MNHEY and CDR2 is SVGAGI. This CDR3 is 15 amino acids long. In DNA, the CDR3 is TGTGCCAGCAGTCACTCGAAAGGGGGCGGCTACGAGCAGTACTCC. It specifies CASSHSKGGGYEQYS.

Concerning this clonotype: A single base separates this from a much larger clone, so it may be a read error. The chain recombines TRBV19 with TRBJ2-2; a weak D match, TRBD1 (6 bases). The germline CDR1 and CDR2 sequences are LNHDA and SQIVND (reference sequence). CDR3 length: 14 amino acids. CDR3 coding DNA: TGTGCCAGTAGTATATCAGGGGTCACCGGGGAGCTGCTTTTT. This sequence encodes CASSISGVTGELLF.

This clonotype was seen only once. An end of the junction differs from the germline gene, which may be a read error. The chain couples TRBV5-5 to TRBJ2-7, with 8 bases matching TRBD2. Germline CDR1 is SGHKS and CDR2 is YYEKEE (reference sequence). There are 16 residues in the CDR3. The CDR3 loop reads CVSSLVIGAGVWKQYF. CDR3 DNA sequence: TGTGTCAGCAGCTTGGTTATAGGAGCGGGAGTATGGAAGCAGTACTTC.

CDR3 loop: CASTQGGVDNQIQHF. The CDR3 coding sequence is TGTGCCAGCACTCAGGGGGGGGTGGACAATCAGATCCAGCATTTT. The chain uses TRBV6-6 and TRBJ1-5, with 7 bases identical to TRBD1. The CDR3 runs 15 residues. The trim removed 7 bases at V and 12 bases at J, leaving 18 bases unmatched. Germline V gene data show CDR1 as MNHNY and CDR2 as SVGAGI (reference sequence).

V usage is TRBV10-3 and J usage is TRBJ2-5; 7 nucleotides line up with TRBD1. The V gene's germline CDR1 is ENHRY and CDR2 SYGVKD. The CDR3 has 14 amino acids. CDR3 coding DNA: TGTGCAATCTGCCACGACAGGGCCCAAGAGACCCAGTACTTC. It specifies CAICHDRAQETQYF.

This clonotype has a count of ten or more. The chain employs TRBV19 and TRBJ1-3; perhaps TRBD1 as D (6 bases). V lost 6 bases and J lost 0, with 9 bases in between. The CDR3 runs 14 residues. Germline CDR1 LNHDA, CDR2 SQIVND (reference sequence). CDR3 coding DNA: TGTGCCAGTAGAGGACAGAACTCTGGAAACACCATATATTTT. Its translation: CASRGQNSGNTIYF.